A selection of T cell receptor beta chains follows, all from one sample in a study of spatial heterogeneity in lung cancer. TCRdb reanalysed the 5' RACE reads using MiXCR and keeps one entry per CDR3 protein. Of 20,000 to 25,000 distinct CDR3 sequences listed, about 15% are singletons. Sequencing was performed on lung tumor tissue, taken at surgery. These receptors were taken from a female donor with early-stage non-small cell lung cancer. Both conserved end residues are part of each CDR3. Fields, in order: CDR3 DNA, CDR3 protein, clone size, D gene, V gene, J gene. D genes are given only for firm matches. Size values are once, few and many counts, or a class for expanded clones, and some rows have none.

TGCGCCAGCAGACCCCCGCGGGAGCAGTACTTC,CASRPPREQYF,-,-,TRBV10-2,TRBJ2-7
TGCGCCAGCAGCCAAGAACGGGGGAATACGCAGTATTTT,CASSQERGNTQYF,many,-,TRBV4-1,TRBJ2-3
TGCAGTGCTAGAGAGGCTGGGCCGGGGCACGAGCAGTACTTC,CSAREAGPGHEQYF,-,-,TRBV20-1,TRBJ2-7
TGTGCCAGCAGCCAACCCCGGAGCGAGCAGTACTTC,CASSQPRSEQYF,few,-,TRBV3-1,TRBJ2-7
TGCAGTGCTAGGGGGACTTGGGAAAACATTCAGTACTTC,CSARGTWENIQYF,-,-,TRBV20-1,TRBJ2-4
TGTGCCAGTAGTATATTTGGCTCTGGGGCCAACGTCCTGACTTTC,CASSIFGSGANVLTF,-,-,TRBV19,TRBJ2-6
TGCAGCGTTGAATCGACAGGGGGATTGGCCCAGTACTTC,CSVESTGGLAQYF,-,TRBD1,TRBV29-1,TRBJ2-5
TGTGCCAGCAGGGGGGATTGGGCCTCCTACAATGAGCAGTTCTTC,CASRGDWASYNEQFF,-,-,TRBV6-1,TRBJ2-1
TGTGCCAGCAGCCCCAGGGGGCAGAACACCGGGGAGCTGTTTTTT,CASSPRGQNTGELFF,many,TRBD1,TRBV5-4,TRBJ2-2
TGCAGTGCTACGTCCACAGAAGCTAGCGAAGCTTTCTTT,CSATSTEASEAFF,-,-,TRBV20-1,TRBJ1-1
TGCGCCAGCAGCCCAACCCGACAGGCCGCCACAGATACGCAGTATTTT,CASSPTRQAATDTQYF,-,-,TRBV5-1,TRBJ2-3
TGTGCCAGCAGCTTAGCCTACCAGGAAGAGGGGTACAATGAGCAGTTCTTC,CASSLAYQEEGYNEQFF,few,-,TRBV11-2,TRBJ2-1
TGTGCCAGCAGTACACAGGCGACCTACGAGCAGCACTTC,CASSTQATYEQHF,once,-,TRBV12-3/TRBV12-4,TRBJ2-7
TGTGCCAGCAGCTTTAGCGGGAGGGCCAATGAGCAGTTCTTC,CASSFSGRANEQFF,few,TRBD2,TRBV11-2,TRBJ2-1
TGCAGCCACCTCGGAGCAGATACGCAGTATTTT,CSHLGADTQYF,-,-,TRBV29-1,TRBJ2-3